The rows below give T cell receptor beta chains drawn from one sample of a study of control samples from healthy donors and cancer patients. Sequencing used immunoSEQ multiplex PCR; TCRdb keeps in-frame clones, though not all of them. The table includes some 120,000 clones, about 88% detected once. Sequenced: blood. These receptors all come from a man aged 50 or older in good health. Each CDR3 is given with its conserved first and last residue. The D gene is left open where the match is weak. Size is stated for part of the rows, as once, few or many counts, or as a class when the clone is expanded.

CDR3nt: TGCGCCAGCAGTGACCCCAGGGAGGCAGATACGCAGTATTTT; CDR3aa: CASSDPREADTQYF; v_gene: TRBV10-1; d_gene: .; abundance: .; j_gene: TRBJ2-3
CDR3nt: TGTGCCAGCAGTAAAGAGGGCTATCAGCCCCAGCATTTT; CDR3aa: CASSKEGYQPQHF; v_gene: TRBV2; d_gene: .; abundance: once; j_gene: TRBJ1-5
CDR3nt: TGCGCCAGCAGCCAGGGCCCAGGGACCAACTATGGCTACACCTTC; CDR3aa: CASSQGPGTNYGYTF; v_gene: TRBV4-1; d_gene: .; abundance: .; j_gene: TRBJ1-2
CDR3nt: TGCAGTGCTAGATCCACCTACGAGCAGTACTTC; CDR3aa: CSARSTYEQYF; v_gene: TRBV20-1; d_gene: .; abundance: .; j_gene: TRBJ2-7
CDR3nt: TGTGCCAGCAGTGAAGGTATAGGGGGATTACGGGGCTACACCTTC; CDR3aa: CASSEGIGGLRGYTF; v_gene: TRBV6-1; d_gene: .; abundance: .; j_gene: TRBJ1-2
CDR3nt: TGTGCCAGCAGCCAGGGGACTAGCGGGGGGGCAGGGGAGCAGTACTTC; CDR3aa: CASSQGTSGGAGEQYF; v_gene: TRBV4-2; d_gene: TRBD2; abundance: .; j_gene: TRBJ2-7
CDR3nt: TGTGCCAGCAGTTACTCAGGTTGGGCCGAGGGATCTGGCTACACCTTC; CDR3aa: CASSYSGWAEGSGYTF; v_gene: TRBV6-5; d_gene: .; abundance: .; j_gene: TRBJ1-2
CDR3nt: TGTGCCAGCATTCGGGGGCGCAATCAGCCCCAGCATTTT; CDR3aa: CASIRGRNQPQHF; v_gene: TRBV6-5; d_gene: .; abundance: .; j_gene: TRBJ1-5
CDR3nt: TGCGCCAGCAGCTTGGCTGGAGGGGAGACCCAGTACTTC; CDR3aa: CASSLAGGETQYF; v_gene: TRBV5-1; d_gene: .; abundance: .; j_gene: TRBJ2-5
CDR3nt: TGTGCCAGCAGCCTGGGACAGAGAAATTCACCCCTCCACTTT; CDR3aa: CASSLGQRNSPLHF; v_gene: TRBV3-1/TRBV3-2; d_gene: TRBD1; abundance: .; j_gene: TRBJ1-6
CDR3nt: TGTGCCAGCAGGGTGGGCGACACTGAAGCTTTCTTT; CDR3aa: CASRVGDTEAFF; v_gene: TRBV28; d_gene: .; abundance: .; j_gene: TRBJ1-1
CDR3nt: TGTGCCTGGAGTGTCTGGAACACTGAAGCTTTCTTT; CDR3aa: CAWSVWNTEAFF; v_gene: TRBV30; d_gene: .; abundance: .; j_gene: TRBJ1-1
CDR3nt: TGCGCCAGCAGCCAAGTGAGGGCAGGGGGCAGTCAGCCCCAGCATTTT; CDR3aa: CASSQVRAGGSQPQHF; v_gene: TRBV4-1; d_gene: TRBD1; abundance: .; j_gene: TRBJ1-5
CDR3nt: TGTGCCAGCAGCGCAGATGCGGCAGGGAGGTCCTACGAGCAGTACTTC; CDR3aa: CASSADAAGRSYEQYF; v_gene: TRBV9; d_gene: .; abundance: .; j_gene: TRBJ2-7
CDR3nt: TGCGCCAGTACAGGGGGCTCGTTGACCGGGGAGCTGTTTTTT; CDR3aa: CASTGGSLTGELFF; v_gene: TRBV5-1; d_gene: TRBD1; abundance: .; j_gene: TRBJ2-2
CDR3nt: TGTGCCAGCAGCCCCGGACAAAGCTACGAGCAGTACTTC; CDR3aa: CASSPGQSYEQYF; v_gene: TRBV7-2; d_gene: .; abundance: .; j_gene: TRBJ2-7
CDR3nt: TGTGCCAGCACCCGTGGGGGGACCTCCTACAATGAGCAGTTCTTC; CDR3aa: CASTRGGTSYNEQFF; v_gene: TRBV5-8; d_gene: .; abundance: .; j_gene: TRBJ2-1
CDR3nt: TGTGCCAGCACCCCGCGGATCGCAGATACGCAGTATTTT; CDR3aa: CASTPRIADTQYF; v_gene: TRBV7-8; d_gene: .; abundance: .; j_gene: TRBJ2-3
CDR3nt: TGTGCCAGCAGTTCACGATTTAGCGGGGCAGACTACGAGCAGTACTTC; CDR3aa: CASSSRFSGADYEQYF; v_gene: TRBV28; d_gene: TRBD2; abundance: .; j_gene: TRBJ2-7
CDR3nt: TGCGCCAGCAGCTTAGGACAGTTTGACGGTCAGCCCCAGCATTTT; CDR3aa: CASSLGQFDGQPQHF; v_gene: TRBV5-1; d_gene: .; abundance: .; j_gene: TRBJ1-5
CDR3nt: TGTGCCAGCTCACCCGAGGCTGGCAATCAGCCCCAGCATTTT; CDR3aa: CASSPEAGNQPQHF; v_gene: TRBV18; d_gene: .; abundance: .; j_gene: TRBJ1-5
CDR3nt: TGTGCCAGCAGCAAAGGGAATAGCTCCTATAATTCACCCCTCCACTTT; CDR3aa: CASSKGNSSYNSPLHF; v_gene: TRBV21-1; d_gene: .; abundance: few; j_gene: TRBJ1-6
CDR3nt: TGTGCCAGCAGTTACGGGGGGGGCCAGCCCCAGCATTTT; CDR3aa: CASSYGGGQPQHF; v_gene: TRBV6-6; d_gene: .; abundance: .; j_gene: TRBJ1-5
CDR3nt: TGTGCCAGCTCCCCAGACAATGAGCAGTTCTTC; CDR3aa: CASSPDNEQFF; v_gene: TRBV18; d_gene: .; abundance: .; j_gene: TRBJ2-1
CDR3nt: TGTGCCAGCAGCGTAGGGGGCAATCAGCCCCAGCATTTT; CDR3aa: CASSVGGNQPQHF; v_gene: TRBV11-2; d_gene: .; abundance: .; j_gene: TRBJ1-5
CDR3nt: TGTGCCAGCAGCCAGGGGACAGGGAATAATAATTCACCCCTCCACTTT; CDR3aa: CASSQGTGNNNSPLHF; v_gene: TRBV9; d_gene: TRBD1; abundance: .; j_gene: TRBJ1-6
CDR3nt: TGCGCCAGCAGACGCCTGACAGGGGCAGAAACGGACACTGAAGCTTTCTTT; CDR3aa: CASRRLTGAETDTEAFF; v_gene: TRBV5-1; d_gene: TRBD1; abundance: .; j_gene: TRBJ1-1
CDR3nt: TGCGCCAGCAGCCAACAGGGGAACACTGAAGCTTTCTTT; CDR3aa: CASSQQGNTEAFF; v_gene: TRBV5-1; d_gene: .; abundance: .; j_gene: TRBJ1-1
CDR3nt: TGTGCCAGCCGCGGGCAGGGAAATTCACCCCTCCACTTT; CDR3aa: CASRGQGNSPLHF; v_gene: TRBV7-9; d_gene: .; abundance: .; j_gene: TRBJ1-6
CDR3nt: TGTGCCAGCAGCGCTTCCTCTGGGGCCAACGTCCTGACTTTC; CDR3aa: CASSASSGANVLTF; v_gene: TRBV6-5; d_gene: .; abundance: .; j_gene: TRBJ2-6
CDR3nt: TGTGCCAGCAGTAAGAGGACAGGGTCGGAAGCTTTCTTT; CDR3aa: CASSKRTGSEAFF; v_gene: TRBV6-5; d_gene: TRBD1; abundance: .; j_gene: TRBJ1-1
CDR3nt: TGTGCCACCAGCCAAGATAGCGGGGGGGGAGGAGAGACCCAGTACTTC; CDR3aa: CATSQDSGGGGETQYF; v_gene: TRBV3-1/TRBV3-2; d_gene: TRBD2; abundance: .; j_gene: TRBJ2-5
CDR3nt: TGCAGCGTTGACAAGGGAAGGTACGAGCAGTACTTC; CDR3aa: CSVDKGRYEQYF; v_gene: TRBV29-1; d_gene: .; abundance: .; j_gene: TRBJ2-7
CDR3nt: TGTGCCAGCAGTGGACAGAAGTCCTTCTCTGGGGCCAACGTCCTGACTTTC; CDR3aa: CASSGQKSFSGANVLTF; v_gene: TRBV27; d_gene: .; abundance: .; j_gene: TRBJ2-6
CDR3nt: TGTGCCAGCAGCTTATCCTATAACTATGGCTACACCTTC; CDR3aa: CASSLSYNYGYTF; v_gene: TRBV13; d_gene: .; abundance: once; j_gene: TRBJ1-2
CDR3nt: TGTGCCAGCAGCCCACTAAGCGGGGGTTCTGAGACCCAGTACTTC; CDR3aa: CASSPLSGGSETQYF; v_gene: TRBV11-3; d_gene: TRBD2; abundance: few; j_gene: TRBJ2-5
CDR3nt: TGTGCCAGCAGCCGTAGGGGGGAAGAGACCCAGTACTTC; CDR3aa: CASSRRGEETQYF; v_gene: TRBV3-1/TRBV3-2; d_gene: .; abundance: .; j_gene: TRBJ2-5